The clone carrying this T cell receptor (beta chain) is termed large. The antigen is not known. The QIAseq Immune Repertoire TCR panel built the libraries from about 16 ng of total RNA. TCRdb re-called the reads through MiXCR, storing one row per CDR3 protein. The sample shows 350 to 500 distinct CDR3 sequences, almost 8.5% of them seen only once. The data were obtained in a study of circulating CD8 cells and anti-PD-1 response in melanoma. The CDR3 is 17 residues long. Germline V gene lookup returns CDR1 KGHSH and CDR2 LQKENI. V shed 6 bases and J shed 6 bases, with 24 bases lying between them. Sorting of live CD3+CD8+TCRalphabeta+ cells by PD-1 and/or TIGIT gave four subsets. General study findings and limits: At M1, fewer than 7% of TRB clonotypes appeared in multiple subsets. Tumor reactivity was tested by peptide assays on expanded sorted subsets.

The source is a human donor with melanoma. J is TRBJ2-1 and V is TRBV18, with D tentatively TRBD1 (6 bases). Sequencing used CD8+ T cells from PBMCs, obtained at baseline or after one month of anti-PD-1 therapy (not recorded which). CDR3 bases: TGTGCCAGCTCCCTCGCCAGGGGTGGGCTAGGAGGCAATGAGCAGTTCTTC. It encodes CASSLARGGLGGNEQFF.